These T cell receptor beta chains were read from a single sample in a study of T-cell reconstitution after alpha-beta-depleted transplantation in children. TCRdb independently ran MiXCR on the PCR reads; one entry per CDR3 protein. The sample yields 150,000 to 200,000 distinct CDR3 sequences, approximately 6.8% seen once. The sample in question was PBMCs, obtained before TCRalphabeta/CD19-depleted stem cell transplant. These receptors all stem from a girl in the first two years of life with combined immunodeficiency, due to receive a stem cell transplant. The CDR3 runs from the conserved cysteine through the conserved F or W. Each record gives: clone size, D gene, V gene, J gene, CDR3 length, CDR3 DNA, CDR3 protein. A D gene is named only where the DNA matches it firmly. Expanded clones are given a class, and other clones once, few, many or no size at all.

.	.	TRBV15	TRBJ2-3	14	TGTGCCACCAGCAGAGCCGGCAGCACAGATACGCAGTATTTT	CATSRAGSTDTQYF
few	.	TRBV6-1	TRBJ2-1	14	TGTGCCAGCAGCCTGCAAATCTCGGGTAATGAGCAGTTCTTC	CASSLQISGNEQFF
many	TRBD1	TRBV5-6	TRBJ2-4	17	TGTGCCAGCAGCTCACAGGGGGAAATTGTAGCCAAAAACATTCAGTACTTC	CASSSQGEIVAKNIQYF
many	TRBD1	TRBV12-3/TRBV12-4	TRBJ2-7	14	TGTGCCAGCACTAGACAGGGGTTGACCTACGAGCAGTACTTC	CASTRQGLTYEQYF
many	.	TRBV3-1	TRBJ2-5	14	TGTGCCAGCAGCCCCCTGGAGAGGGAAGAGACCCAGTACTTC	CASSPLEREETQYF
many	.	TRBV2	TRBJ2-3	17	TGTGCCAGCAGTGAGCGTGTAGGGGGGAGAGCGACAGATACGCAGTATTTT	CASSERVGGRATDTQYF
many	TRBD2	TRBV29-1	TRBJ2-3	14	TGCAGCATAGATGGACTAGAGATTACAGATACGCAGTATTTT	CSIDGLEITDTQYF
many	TRBD1	TRBV12-3/TRBV12-4	TRBJ2-1	17	TGTGCCAGCAGTATAGGGGGCTACAGGGGATTCTACAATGAGCAGTTCTTC	CASSIGGYRGFYNEQFF
many	.	TRBV6-2/TRBV6-3	TRBJ2-7	16	TGTGCCAGCAGTCCCACCTCCTTCGGGGGGCCGTACGAGCAGTACTTC	CASSPTSFGGPYEQYF
many	.	TRBV3-1	TRBJ2-1	14	TGTGCCAGCAGCCAAGTAGGGACTGACAATGAGCAGTTCTTC	CASSQVGTDNEQFF
many	.	TRBV6-2/TRBV6-3	TRBJ2-2	15	TGTGCCAGCAGTTACGTAACTTGGGCAACCGGGGAGCTGTTTTTT	CASSYVTWATGELFF
many	.	TRBV7-8	TRBJ1-2	17	TGTGCCAGCAGCTTAGGCAGGGTCCTCCACCTTTTCTATGGCTACACCTTC	CASSLGRVLHLFYGYTF
many	.	TRBV7-2	TRBJ2-5	15	TGTGCCAGCAGTCTGGACAGTGGATACCAAGAGACCCAGTACTTC	CASSLDSGYQETQYF
many	TRBD2	TRBV15	TRBJ2-7	16	TGTGCCACCAGCAGAGATACGGCTAGCGGGAGGTACGAGCAGTACTTC	CATSRDTASGRYEQYF
many	.	TRBV6-1	TRBJ1-2	15	TGTGCCAGCAGTGAAGCGACGGGACGGTTCTATGGCTACACCTTC	CASSEATGRFYGYTF
many	.	TRBV27	TRBJ2-7	18	TGTGCCAGCAGTTCCTACGCCCCAGGGGGGGAAAGCTCCTACGAGCAGTACTTC	CASSSYAPGGESSYEQYF
few	TRBD2	TRBV7-6	TRBJ2-7	14	TGTGCCAGCAGCCCCCGGGAGGGGACCTACGAGCAGTACTTC	CASSPREGTYEQYF
many	.	TRBV6-2/TRBV6-3	TRBJ2-4	15	TGTGCCAGCAGTTACTCGAGGGATTTCAAAAACATTCAGTACTTC	CASSYSRDFKNIQYF
many	.	TRBV14	TRBJ1-2	14	TGTGCCAGCAGCCGCTTCCGGAGCAACTATGGCTACACCTTC	CASSRFRSNYGYTF
many	.	TRBV11-2	TRBJ1-2	12	TGTGCCAGCGTAGACGGGACCTATGGCTACACCTTC	CASVDGTYGYTF
many	.	TRBV12-3/TRBV12-4	TRBJ1-2	14	TGTGCCAGCAGTTTTATGGCGCACGGCTATGGCTACACCTTC	CASSFMAHGYGYTF
few	.	TRBV4-2	TRBJ2-5	13	TGTGCCAGGAGCGACAGGTTTTGGGAGACCCAGTACTTC	CARSDRFWETQYF
once	.	TRBV15	TRBJ2-6	19	TGTGCCACCAGCAGAAGGCCCACCGGAGTCGGATCTGGGGCCAACGTCCTGACTTTC	CATSRRPTGVGSGANVLTF
many	TRBD1	TRBV29-1	TRBJ1-2	13	TGCAGCGTCTATTCGGACAGGCGATATGGCTACACCTTC	CSVYSDRRYGYTF
many	.	TRBV12-3/TRBV12-4	TRBJ1-1	14	TGTGCCAGCAGTTTAAGTATTTCGAACACTGAAGCTTTCTTT	CASSLSISNTEAFF
many	.	TRBV4-3	TRBJ1-2	15	TGCGCCAGCAGCCAAGAGCGTCTGTTAATCTATGGCTACACCTTC	CASSQERLLIYGYTF
many	TRBD2	TRBV12-3/TRBV12-4	TRBJ2-1	15	TGTGCCAGCAGTTTGGGGGGGAGGGCGTACAATGAGCAGTTCTTC	CASSLGGRAYNEQFF
many	.	TRBV9	TRBJ2-2	15	TGTGCCAGCAGCGCCACGGGCTTCGACACCGGGGAGCTGTTTTTT	CASSATGFDTGELFF
few	TRBD2	TRBV5-1	TRBJ2-3	16	TGCGCCAGCAGCTTGATCGGTAGCGGGGGGGCAGATACGCAGTATTTT	CASSLIGSGGADTQYF
many	TRBD1	TRBV15	TRBJ2-7	16	TGTGCCACCAGCAGTTCCCGGGACAGGGTTCCCTACGAGCAGTACTTC	CATSSSRDRVPYEQYF
many	TRBD1	TRBV13	TRBJ2-7	17	TGTGCCAGCAGCCCAGGACAGGGGCCTACCCCCTCCTACGAGCAGTACTTC	CASSPGQGPTPSYEQYF
many	.	TRBV15	TRBJ2-7	14	TGTGCCACCAGCAGTGAGGGGTCGGCCTACGAGCAGTACTTC	CATSSEGSAYEQYF
many	.	TRBV4-2	TRBJ2-5	13	TGTGCCAGCAGCCAAGATCTAGGAGGGACCCAGTACTTC	CASSQDLGGTQYF
many	TRBD1	TRBV7-2	TRBJ2-1	15	TGTGCCAGCAGCCCCCGGGACAGGCCCTACAATGAGCAGTTCTTC	CASSPRDRPYNEQFF
many	TRBD2	TRBV5-6	TRBJ2-1	17	TGTGCCAGCAGCGTTTATAGCGGGGTAAACTCCTACAATGAGCAGTTCTTC	CASSVYSGVNSYNEQFF
many	.	TRBV24-1	TRBJ2-1	20	TGTGCCACCAACTATTGGGCCCCCCTCCGGGACATGGGAAGAGGAGGTGAGCAGTTCTTC	CATNYWAPLRDMGRGGEQFF
many	TRBD1	TRBV7-9	TRBJ2-3	17	TGTGCCAGCAGCTTAGACCTGCAGGGGGTCAGCACAGATACGCAGTATTTT	CASSLDLQGVSTDTQYF
many	TRBD2	TRBV5-1	TRBJ2-1	16	TGCGCCAGCAGCCGAGAACCGGGACTAGCGGGCAATGAGCAGTTCTTC	CASSREPGLAGNEQFF
many	.	TRBV20-1	TRBJ2-7	13	TGCAGTGCCGAAGGGGTGGGAACCTACGAGCAGTACTTC	CSAEGVGTYEQYF
many	.	TRBV28	TRBJ1-3	14	TGTGCCAGCAGTTTTTACAGGGATGGAAACACCATATATTTT	CASSFYRDGNTIYF
.	TRBD2	TRBV20-1	TRBJ2-1	16	TGCTGCGCTGGGGGACTAGCGGGAGGGCCGTACAATGAGCAGTTCTTC	CCAGGLAGGPYNEQFF
many	.	TRBV4-1	TRBJ2-5	16	TGCGCCAGCAGCCAAGGGGGAGTCACGTACCAAGAGACCCAGTACTTC	CASSQGGVTYQETQYF
many	TRBD1	TRBV28	TRBJ1-2	15	TGTGCCAGCAGCTCTCCGGGACAGTTACTTTATGGCTACACCTTC	CASSSPGQLLYGYTF
.	TRBD2	TRBV24-1	TRBJ2-7	16	TGTGCCACCAGTGATGGAGGACTAGCGGGAGGCCACGAGCAGTACTTC	CATSDGGLAGGHEQYF
many	.	TRBV29-1	TRBJ2-5	15	TGCAGCGTTGAAGGTCCAGGGATGAACCAAGAGACCCAGTACTTC	CSVEGPGMNQETQYF
many	.	TRBV12-3/TRBV12-4	TRBJ2-7	13	TGTGCCAGCAGTTTTGCCCAGGGCTACGAGCAGTACTTC	CASSFAQGYEQYF
many	.	TRBV6-2/TRBV6-3	TRBJ2-2	14	TGTGCCGCCGGCGGATCAGCAGGGGCCGGGGAGCTGTTTTTT	CAAGGSAGAGELFF
.	.	TRBV4-2	TRBJ2-3	12	TGTGCCAGCAGCCCCGGACCCAGTATGTGGTATTTT	CASSPGPSMWYF
.	.	TRBV7-9	TRBJ1-1	15	TGTGCCAGCAGCTCCGAGGGGGGTGGAAACACTGAAGCTTTCTTT	CASSSEGGGNTEAFF
many	.	TRBV12-3/TRBV12-4	TRBJ2-3	13	TGTGCCAGCAGCGTCGGGGAGTCAGATACGCAGTATTTT	CASSVGESDTQYF
many	.	TRBV7-2	TRBJ1-3	13	TGTGCCAGCAGCTTAGACCAGGGAAACACCATATATTTT	CASSLDQGNTIYF